These T cell receptor beta chains were read from a single sample in a study of OX40 agonist ivuxolimab in advanced cancers. TCRdb keeps only in-frame clones here, not all; method: immunoSEQ multiplex PCR. The data hold approximately 61,000 clones, with approximately 80% observed a single time. Source: CD4+ or CD8+ T cells sorted from blood, taken in a trial of the OX40 agonist ivuxolimab. These receptors were taken from an adult with an advanced solid tumor such as melanoma, head and neck, liver or kidney cancer. Both conserved end residues are part of each CDR3. A D gene is named only where the DNA matches it firmly. Clone size appears in some rows only: once, few, many, or a class for an expanded clone.

>TRBV2|NA|NA|TRBJ2-5
CASSEQETQYF
TGTGCCAGCAGTGAACAGGAGACCCAGTACTTC
>TRBV7-9|NA|NA|TRBJ1-4
CASSAGLEKLFF
TGTGCCAGCAGCGCGGGACTGGAAAAACTGTTTTTT
>TRBV6-5|NA|NA|TRBJ1-2
CASSYGRLDYGYTF
TGTGCCAGCAGTTACGGCAGACTTGACTATGGCTACACCTTC
>TRBV5-6|NA|NA|TRBJ1-2
CASSRTPNYGYTF
TGTGCCAGCAGTAGGACACCGAACTATGGCTACACCTTC
>TRBV5-4|NA|NA|TRBJ1-2
CASSLAGFYGYTF
TGTGCCAGCAGCTTGGCCGGGTTCTATGGCTACACCTTC
>TRBV7-9|NA|TRBD1|TRBJ1-4
CASSPGGGDEKLFF
TGTGCCAGCAGCCCAGGGGGCGGTGATGAAAAACTGTTTTTT
>TRBV11-2|NA|NA|TRBJ1-1
CASSLERNTEAFF
TGTGCCAGCAGCTTAGAAAGGAACACTGAAGCTTTCTTT
>TRBV27|NA|NA|TRBJ2-2
CASSAPSGSGELFF
TGTGCCAGCAGTGCACCATCAGGGTCCGGGGAGCTGTTTTTT
>TRBV9|NA|NA|TRBJ2-2
CASSTPWGAGDGTGELFF
TGTGCCAGCAGCACCCCATGGGGGGCAGGGGATGGCACCGGGGAGCTGTTTTTT
>TRBV20-1|NA|NA|TRBJ1-4
CSASFNEKLFF
TGCAGTGCTAGTTTCAATGAAAAACTGTTTTTT
>TRBV9|NA|NA|TRBJ1-4
CASSVAGGGNEKLFF
TGTGCCAGCAGCGTAGCTGGGGGGGGTAATGAAAAACTGTTTTTT
>TRBV5-1|NA|NA|TRBJ2-3
CASSQGQLTDTQYF
TGCGCCAGCAGCCAGGGGCAGCTCACAGATACGCAGTATTTT
>TRBV27|NA|NA|TRBJ1-5
CASSLKAGIQPQHF
TGTGCCAGCAGTTTAAAGGCAGGGATTCAGCCCCAGCATTTT
>TRBV9|once|NA|TRBJ2-2
CASSASLNTGELFF
TGTGCCAGCAGCGCCTCGTTGAACACCGGGGAGCTGTTTTTT
>TRBV18|few|TRBD2|TRBJ2-7
CASSPQTSGSIYEQYF
TGTGCCAGCTCACCACAGACTAGCGGGAGTATTTACGAGCAGTACTTC
>TRBV4-1|few|TRBD1|TRBJ1-5
CASSQVGGDQPQHF
TGCGCCAGCAGCCAAGTAGGGGGCGATCAGCCCCAGCATTTT
>TRBV29-1|NA|TRBD1|TRBJ2-7
CSVVGDRDYEQYF
TGCAGCGTTGTCGGGGACAGAGATTACGAGCAGTACTTC
>TRBV15|NA|NA|TRBJ1-1
CATSPTPTQAGAFF
TGTGCCACCAGCCCCACCCCAACTCAAGCCGGAGCTTTCTTT
>TRBV6-1|NA|TRBD1|TRBJ1-4
CASRDRVGTNEKLFF
TGTGCCAGCAGGGACAGGGTCGGTACTAATGAAAAACTGTTTTTT
>TRBV30|few|TRBD1|TRBJ2-5
CAWSWEGQGYF
TGTGCCTGGAGCTGGGAGGGACAGGGATACTTC
>TRBV29-1|NA|TRBD2|TRBJ2-3
CSGEPPTSGISTDTQYF
TGCAGCGGGGAACCTCCTACTAGCGGGATCAGCACAGATACGCAGTATTTT
>TRBV6-1|once|NA|TRBJ1-1
CASSENLSDTEAFF
TGTGCCAGCAGTGAAAATTTATCAGACACTGAAGCTTTCTTT
>TRBV7-5|NA|NA|TRBJ1-6
CARRNGQVNSPLHF
TGTGCCAGAAGAAACGGACAGGTTAATTCACCCCTCCACTTT
>TRBV7-9|NA|NA|TRBJ2-7
CASSLPAGSYEQYF
TGTGCCAGCAGCTTACCGGCGGGGTCCTACGAGCAGTACTTC
>TRBV27|NA|TRBD2|TRBJ2-7
CASRLLAGGPYEQYF
TGTGCCAGCAGGCTACTAGCGGGAGGTCCCTACGAGCAGTACTTC